This TCR beta chain comes out of a study of shared clonotypes between healthy human individuals. Study results and caveats: With a handful of donors compared, around 5% of naive CD4 clonotypes were shared.

Between the trimmed V and J ends, which lost 0 bases and 0 bases, there was a span of 10 bases. This CDR3 contains 16 residues. Per germline, CDR1 SGHNT and CDR2 YYREEE (reference sequence). Details on this clone: Its matching antigen is unknown.

Negatively enriched CD4+ T cells were divided by CD45RA into naive and memory. Sequenced by immunoSEQ multiplex PCR; TCRdb stores in-frame clones only, minus some. In the table there are roughly 1,600,000 clones, roughly 98.5% of which are singletons. Sequenced material: naive CD4+ T cells sorted from blood. Subset meaning: CD45RA+ positively selected. The receptor comes from a man younger than 45 in good health. This sequence joins TRBV5-4 and TRBJ1-3, with D perhaps matching TRBD1 (5 bases). The CDR3 coding sequence is TGTGCCAGCAGCTTGGTTGGGGGAAGCTCTGGAAACACCATATATTTT. Translating gives CASSLVGGSSGNTIYF.